This TCR beta chain was captured by sequencing in a study of shared clonotypes between healthy human individuals. Data came from immunoSEQ multiplex PCR; TCRdb stores just in-frame clones and leaves some out. Among fewer than 400,000 clones listed, over 65% were seen once. Germline V lookup: CDR1 LNHDA, CDR2 SQIVND (reference sequence). The CDR3 runs 13 residues. V was cut by 5 bases and J by 6 bases, with 11 bases left in between. V gene TRBV19 combines with J gene TRBJ1-5, with no clear D. This receptor was obtained from a man under 40 in good health. The source material was memory CD4+ T cells sorted from blood. Subset specified: CD45RA-negative fraction. In nucleotides, the CDR3 is TGTGCCAGTAGTCCCCGTACGGGTCAGCCCCAGCATTTT. Its protein product is CASSPRTGQPQHF.